This TCR beta chain is from a study of blood T cells in healthy people across ages (dated by TCRdb to the mid-2010s). Context from the whole study: Template switching captured roughly one uniquely barcoded TCR beta cDNA molecule per two T cells in model experiments. To avoid experimental bias, donors of different ages were randomly spread across the sequencing lanes. Two additional independent replicas of 1 million unique cDNA reads from the same blood draw were analyzed for two donors (one aged 18 to 30 and one aged 80 or older). Age-related changes in TCR beta repertoire diversity were measured in the study by deep sequencing normalized with unique cDNA molecular identifiers. Donors were grouped into four age groups: young (average 16 years), middle-aged (around 39), aged (about 59) and long-lived (about 89). Study-level results and caveats: The percentage of naive T cells measured by flow cytometry correlated strongly with observed TCR beta diversity. Because the CMV infection status of the donors was unknown, age-related changes in expanded clonotypes may potentially have been confounded. Bulk unsorted PBMC profiling prevented conclusive comparison of naive and antigen-experienced compartments. Estimates of total diversity from one million sequenced T cells were regarded as lower bounds and underestimates. Compared with the aged group, the long-lived group had more naive CD4+ T cells, fewer expanded clones and increased TCR diversity, a pattern suggesting age selection. As age increased, observed TCR beta diversity per million T cells dropped in a roughly linear way, and a significant reduction was already evident by age roughly 36.

CDR1 and CDR2, per the germline V gene, are MGHRA and YSYEKL. Taken from cysteine to phenylalanine, the CDR3 has 15 residues. CDR3 DNA is the only sequence kept; it has 45 bases, read in frame from the first base. V loses 7 bases of germline sequence and J loses 5 bases, and the interval between the two ends is 20 bases. This clonotype appeared a single time. Its binding antigen is unknown. One base away there is no much larger clone; base qualities are not given. A single read constitutes weak evidence. Systemically healthy Caucasian individuals from Russia, about 38 in total and aged about 6 to 95 years, were included as donors. Ten milliliters of peripheral blood were drawn from each donor into EDTA-treated Vacutainer tubes. Ficoll-Paque density-gradient centrifugation was used to isolate PBMCs, with at least 7 million per sample. Total RNA was extracted from PBMCs with Trizol reagent, with at least 5.5 micrograms obtained per sample. Naive CD45RAhigh/CD27high T cell percentages were measured by flow cytometry on a PBMC aliquot from every donor.

Libraries came from 5' RACE. TCRdb lists the instrument as Illumina HiSeq 2500. A second 7 to 11 cycle PCR used a sample-barcoded 5' primer and a J-beta primer mix. A template-switch 5' adaptor carrying 12 random nucleotides introduced a unique molecular identifier onto each TCR beta cDNA molecule. Each sample yielded at least 2.5 million CDR3-containing paired-end reads. The Mint cDNA synthesis kit, primed by a TRBC-specific oligonucleotide, was used to synthesize first-strand cDNA from all RNA. All cDNA was treated with uracil-DNA glycosylase and then went through a first 18-cycle PCR with the universal primers M1SS and BC2_uni_R. Per the authors' processing: For normalization, 1 million high-quality reads, each with a distinct molecular identifier, were randomly selected from each sample. Reads sharing molecular identifiers were discarded rather than binned into consensus sequences. MiTCR, with a Q25 quality threshold and the strictest error-elimination algorithm, was used for CDR3 identification, clonotype clustering and error correction. A nonparametric unseen species model using Euler transformation provided a lower-bound estimate of total TCR beta diversity. Through fastp at Q25 and MiXCR, TCRdb rebuilt clones from the public reads, retaining in-frame beta chains. Rows are combined by CDR3 protein, so each entry shows the most common genes and DNA. The V and J calls follow TCRdb's processing rather than the paper's. The sample profile shows approximately 600,000 distinct CDR3 sequences; roughly 53% of them were found once. Of the sample, more than 35% falls within the top ten clones.

The receptor's source is a man in his 60s in good health. Source material: blood. This sequence uses TRBV4-1 and TRBJ2-5, and the D gene may be TRBD2, 6 bases matching. The DNA sequence is as follows: TGCGCCAGCATCCCCAACCGGGACTCCAGGGAGACCCAGTACTTC. It encodes CASIPNRDSRETQYF.